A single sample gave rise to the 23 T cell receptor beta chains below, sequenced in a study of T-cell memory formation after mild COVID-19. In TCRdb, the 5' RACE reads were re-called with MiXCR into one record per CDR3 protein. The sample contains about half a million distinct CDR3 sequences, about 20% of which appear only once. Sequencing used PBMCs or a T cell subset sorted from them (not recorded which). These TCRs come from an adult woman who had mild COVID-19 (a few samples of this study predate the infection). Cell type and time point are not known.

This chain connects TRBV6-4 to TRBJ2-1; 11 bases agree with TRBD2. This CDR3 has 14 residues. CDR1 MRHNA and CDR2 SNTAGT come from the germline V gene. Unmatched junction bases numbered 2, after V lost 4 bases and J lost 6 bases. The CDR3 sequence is CASSVAGGFNEQFF. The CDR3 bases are TGTGCCAGCAGTGTAGCGGGAGGGTTCAATGAGCAGTTCTTC.

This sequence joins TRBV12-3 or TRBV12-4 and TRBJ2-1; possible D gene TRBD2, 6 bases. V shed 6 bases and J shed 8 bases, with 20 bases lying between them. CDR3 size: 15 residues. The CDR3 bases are TGTGCCAGCAGACAACTAGCCCTACAAGTCGATGAGCAGTTCTTC. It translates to CASRQLALQVDEQFF.

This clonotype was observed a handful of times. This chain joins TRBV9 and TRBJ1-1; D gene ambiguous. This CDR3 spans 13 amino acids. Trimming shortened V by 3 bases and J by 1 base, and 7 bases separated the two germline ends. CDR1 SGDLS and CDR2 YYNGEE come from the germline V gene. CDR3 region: CASSEDWNTEAFF. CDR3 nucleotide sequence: TGTGCCAGCAGCGAGGACTGGAACACTGAAGCTTTCTTT.

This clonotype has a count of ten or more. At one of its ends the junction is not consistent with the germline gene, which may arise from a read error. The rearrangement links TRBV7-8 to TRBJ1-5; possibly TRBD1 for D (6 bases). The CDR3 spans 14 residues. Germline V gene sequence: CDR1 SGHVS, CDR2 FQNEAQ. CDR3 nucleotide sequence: TGTGCCAGCACCTTAAGGGGGGATTTTGGGCCCCAGCATTTT. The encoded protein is CASTLRGDFGPQHF. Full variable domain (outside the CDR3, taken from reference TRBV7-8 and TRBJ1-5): GAGVSQSPRYKVAKRGQDVALRCDPISGHVSLFWYQQALGQGPEFLTYFQNEAQLDKSGLPSDRFFAERPEGSVSTLKIQRTQQEDSAVYLCASTLRGDFGPQHFGDGTRLSIL.

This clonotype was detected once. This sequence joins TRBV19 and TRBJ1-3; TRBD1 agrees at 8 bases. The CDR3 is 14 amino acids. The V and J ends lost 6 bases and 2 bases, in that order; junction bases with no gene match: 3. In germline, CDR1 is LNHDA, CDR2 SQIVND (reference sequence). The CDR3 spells CASSRTGTGNTIYF. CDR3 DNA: TGTGCCAGTAGCCGGACAGGGACTGGAAACACCATATATTTT.

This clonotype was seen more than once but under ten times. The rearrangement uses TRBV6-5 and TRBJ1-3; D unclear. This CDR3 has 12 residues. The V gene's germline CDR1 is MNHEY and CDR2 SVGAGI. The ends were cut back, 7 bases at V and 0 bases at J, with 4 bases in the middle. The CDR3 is CASTSSGNTIYF. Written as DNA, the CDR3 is TGTGCCAGCACGAGCTCTGGAAACACCATATATTTT.

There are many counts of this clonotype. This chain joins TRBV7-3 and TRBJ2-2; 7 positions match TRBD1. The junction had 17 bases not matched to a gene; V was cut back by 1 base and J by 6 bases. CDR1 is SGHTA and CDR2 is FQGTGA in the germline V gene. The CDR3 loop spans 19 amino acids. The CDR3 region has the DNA TGTGCCAGCAGCTTAAGAGGACAGGCGGGCAAGTCGATGGCCGGGGAGCTGTTTTTT. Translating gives CASSLRGQAGKSMAGELFF.

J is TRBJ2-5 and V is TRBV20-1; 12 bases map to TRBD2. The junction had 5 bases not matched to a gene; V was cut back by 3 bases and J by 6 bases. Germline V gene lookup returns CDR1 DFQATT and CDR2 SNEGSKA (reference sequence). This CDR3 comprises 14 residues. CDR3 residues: CSASETSGGQTQYF. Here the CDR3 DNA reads TGCAGTGCTAGCGAGACTAGCGGGGGTCAGACCCAGTACTTC.

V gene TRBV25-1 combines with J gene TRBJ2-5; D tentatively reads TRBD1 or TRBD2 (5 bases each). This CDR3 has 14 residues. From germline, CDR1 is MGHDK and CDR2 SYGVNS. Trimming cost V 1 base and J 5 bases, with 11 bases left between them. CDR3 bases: TGTGCCAGCAGTGAATTGGGGGAGTTGGAGACCCAGTACTTC. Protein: CASSELGELETQYF.

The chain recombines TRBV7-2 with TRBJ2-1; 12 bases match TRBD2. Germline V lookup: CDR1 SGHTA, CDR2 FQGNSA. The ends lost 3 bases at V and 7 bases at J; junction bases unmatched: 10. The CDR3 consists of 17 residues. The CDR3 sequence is CASSLGLLAGGRNEQFF. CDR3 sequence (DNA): TGTGCCAGCAGCTTGGGCCTTCTAGCGGGAGGGCGGAATGAGCAGTTCTTC.

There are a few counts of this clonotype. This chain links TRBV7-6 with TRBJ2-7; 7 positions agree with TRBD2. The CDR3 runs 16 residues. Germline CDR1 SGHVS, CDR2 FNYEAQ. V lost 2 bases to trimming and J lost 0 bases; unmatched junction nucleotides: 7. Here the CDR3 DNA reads TGTGCCAGCAGCTTATCCGCCGGGAGGTACTCCTACGAGCAGTACTTC. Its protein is CASSLSAGRYSYEQYF.

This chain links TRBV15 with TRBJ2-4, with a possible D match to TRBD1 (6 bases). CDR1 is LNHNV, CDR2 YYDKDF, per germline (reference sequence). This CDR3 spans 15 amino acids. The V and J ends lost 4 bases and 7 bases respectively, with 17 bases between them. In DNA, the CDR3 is TGTGCCACCAGCACCGAACAGGGTTGGGGGAACATTCAGTACTTC. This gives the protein CATSTEQGWGNIQYF.

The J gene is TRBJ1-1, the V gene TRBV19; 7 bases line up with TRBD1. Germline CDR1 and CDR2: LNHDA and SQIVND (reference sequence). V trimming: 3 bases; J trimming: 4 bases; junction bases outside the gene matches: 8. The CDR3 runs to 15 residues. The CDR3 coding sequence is TGTGCCAGTAGTATCCAGGGGGGTGGAGTCACTGAAGCTTTCTTT. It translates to CASSIQGGGVTEAFF.

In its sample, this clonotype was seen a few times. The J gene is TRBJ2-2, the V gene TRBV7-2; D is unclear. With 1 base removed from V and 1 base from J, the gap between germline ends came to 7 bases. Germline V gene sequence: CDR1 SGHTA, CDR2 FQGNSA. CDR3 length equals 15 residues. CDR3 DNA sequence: TGTGCCAGCAGCTTAGACCAGAGGAACACCGGGGAGCTGTTTTTT. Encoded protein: CASSLDQRNTGELFF.

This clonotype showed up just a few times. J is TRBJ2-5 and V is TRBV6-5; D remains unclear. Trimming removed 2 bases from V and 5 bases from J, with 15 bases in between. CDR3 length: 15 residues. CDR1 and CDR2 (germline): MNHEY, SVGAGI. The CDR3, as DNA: TGTGCCAGCAGTTACGAAGGAAATGGTGGGGAGACCCAGTACTTC. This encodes CASSYEGNGGETQYF.

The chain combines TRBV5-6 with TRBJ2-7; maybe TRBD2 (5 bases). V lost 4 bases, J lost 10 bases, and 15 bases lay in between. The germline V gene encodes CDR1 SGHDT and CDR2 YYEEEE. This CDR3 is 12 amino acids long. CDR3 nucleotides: TGTGCCAGCAGCCCGGGAAGCCGGGAACAGTACTTC. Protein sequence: CASSPGSREQYF.

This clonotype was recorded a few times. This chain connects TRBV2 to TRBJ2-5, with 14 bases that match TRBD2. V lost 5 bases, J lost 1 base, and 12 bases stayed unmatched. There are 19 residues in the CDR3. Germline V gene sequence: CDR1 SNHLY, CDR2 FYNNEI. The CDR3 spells CASSTTGLAGARGQETQYF. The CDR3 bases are TGTGCCAGCAGTACTACGGGACTAGCGGGAGCAAGGGGCCAAGAGACCCAGTACTTC.

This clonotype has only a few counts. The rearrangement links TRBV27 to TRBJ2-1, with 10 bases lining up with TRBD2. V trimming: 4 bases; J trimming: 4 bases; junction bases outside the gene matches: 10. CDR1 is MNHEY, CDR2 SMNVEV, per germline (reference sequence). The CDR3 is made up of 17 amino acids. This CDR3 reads CASSSLSSGGRYNEQFF. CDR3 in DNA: TGTGCCAGCAGTTCGTTATCTAGCGGGGGACGATACAATGAGCAGTTCTTC.

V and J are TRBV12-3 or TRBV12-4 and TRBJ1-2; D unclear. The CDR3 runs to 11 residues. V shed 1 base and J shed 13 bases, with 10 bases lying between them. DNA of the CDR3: TGTGCCAGCAGTTTAGGGCGGGTTGGCACCTTC. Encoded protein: CASSLGRVGTF.

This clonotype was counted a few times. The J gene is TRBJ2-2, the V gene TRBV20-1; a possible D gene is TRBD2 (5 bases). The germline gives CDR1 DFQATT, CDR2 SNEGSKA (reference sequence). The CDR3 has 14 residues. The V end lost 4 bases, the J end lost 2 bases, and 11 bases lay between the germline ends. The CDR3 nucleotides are TGCAGTGCTATCGACTACATTAACACCGGGGAGCTGTTTTTT. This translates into CSAIDYINTGELFF.

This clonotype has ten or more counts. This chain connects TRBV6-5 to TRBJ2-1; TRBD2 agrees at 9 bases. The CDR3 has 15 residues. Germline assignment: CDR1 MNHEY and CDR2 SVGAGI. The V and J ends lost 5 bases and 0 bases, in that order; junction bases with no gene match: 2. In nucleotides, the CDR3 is TGTGCCAGCAGTCGACTAGCGGTCTCCTACAATGAGCAGTTCTTC. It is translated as CASSRLAVSYNEQFF.

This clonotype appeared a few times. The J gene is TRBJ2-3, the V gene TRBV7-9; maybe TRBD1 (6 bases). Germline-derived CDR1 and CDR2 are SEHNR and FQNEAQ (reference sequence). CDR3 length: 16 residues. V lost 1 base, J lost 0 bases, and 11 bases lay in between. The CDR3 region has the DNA TGTGCCAGCAGCTTAGGTTCGACAGGCAGCACAGATACGCAGTATTTT. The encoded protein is CASSLGSTGSTDTQYF.

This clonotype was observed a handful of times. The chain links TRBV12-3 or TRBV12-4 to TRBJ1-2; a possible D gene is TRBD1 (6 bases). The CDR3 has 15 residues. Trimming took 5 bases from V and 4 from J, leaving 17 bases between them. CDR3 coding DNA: TGTGCCAGCAGTCACGGTGACTCGGGGGCCTATGGCTACACCTTC. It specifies CASSHGDSGAYGYTF.